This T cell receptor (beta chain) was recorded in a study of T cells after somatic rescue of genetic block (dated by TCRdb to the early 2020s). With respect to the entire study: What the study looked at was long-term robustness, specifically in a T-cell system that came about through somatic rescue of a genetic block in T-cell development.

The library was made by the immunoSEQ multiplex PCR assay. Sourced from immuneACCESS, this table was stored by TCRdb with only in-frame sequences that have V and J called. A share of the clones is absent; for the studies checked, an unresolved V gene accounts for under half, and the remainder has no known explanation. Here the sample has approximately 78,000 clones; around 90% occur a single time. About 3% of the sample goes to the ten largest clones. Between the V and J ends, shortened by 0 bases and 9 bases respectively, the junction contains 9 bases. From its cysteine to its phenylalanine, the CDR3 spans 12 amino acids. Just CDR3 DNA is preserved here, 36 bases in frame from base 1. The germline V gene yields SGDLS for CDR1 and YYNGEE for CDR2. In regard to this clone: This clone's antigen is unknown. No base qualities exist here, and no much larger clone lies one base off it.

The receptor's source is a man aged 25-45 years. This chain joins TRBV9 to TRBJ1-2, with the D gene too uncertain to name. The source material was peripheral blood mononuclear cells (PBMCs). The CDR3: CASSVEAGSYTF. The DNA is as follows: TGTGCCAGCAGCGTAGAGGCTGGTAGCTACACCTTC.